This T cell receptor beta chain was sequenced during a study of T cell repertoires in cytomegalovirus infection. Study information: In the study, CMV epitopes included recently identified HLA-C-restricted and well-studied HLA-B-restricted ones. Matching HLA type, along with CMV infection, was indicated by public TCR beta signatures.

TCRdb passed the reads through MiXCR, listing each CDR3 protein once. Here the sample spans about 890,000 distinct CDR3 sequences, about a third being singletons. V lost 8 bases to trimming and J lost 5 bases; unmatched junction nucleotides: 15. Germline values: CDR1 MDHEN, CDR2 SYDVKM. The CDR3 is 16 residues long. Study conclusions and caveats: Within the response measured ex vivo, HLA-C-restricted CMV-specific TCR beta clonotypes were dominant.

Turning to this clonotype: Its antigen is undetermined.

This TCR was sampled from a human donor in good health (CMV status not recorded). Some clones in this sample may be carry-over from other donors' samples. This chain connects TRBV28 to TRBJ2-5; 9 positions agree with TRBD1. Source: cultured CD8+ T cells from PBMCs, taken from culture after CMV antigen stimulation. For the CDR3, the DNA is TGTGCCAGCGGGAGGAACAGGGGGCGGTGGGGGGAGACCCAGTACTTC. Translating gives CASGRNRGRWGETQYF.